A single sample gave rise to the 21 T cell receptor beta chains below, sequenced in a study of shared T cell receptors in the human thymus. Repertoires were generated with immunoSEQ multiplex PCR, while TCRdb's copy carries only in-frame clones and drops some. This table holds roughly 410,000 clones, approximately 95% found once. The specimen was thymocytes. All receptors come from a human donor.

This chain joins TRBV7-2 and TRBJ1-1; 8 bases are shared with TRBD1. The CDR3 consists of 14 residues. Germline CDR1 and CDR2: SGHTA and FQGNSA. The J segment lost 1 base and the V segment lost 3 bases, leaving 1 base of the junction unmatched. The CDR3 region has the DNA TGTGCCAGCAGCTTTACAGGGGGGAACACTGAAGCTTTCTTT. Its translation: CASSFTGGNTEAFF. The full variable domain, its missing parts supplied by reference TRBV7-2 and TRBJ1-1, is GAGVSQSPSNKVTEKGKDVELRCDPISGHTALYWYRQSLGQGLEFLIYFQGNSAPDKSGLPSDRFSAERTGGSVSTLTIQRTQQEDSAVYLCASSFTGGNTEAFFGQGTRLTVV.

CDR3 residues: CASSVEEAQETQYF. CDR3 bases: TGTGCCAGCAGCGTAGAAGAAGCCCAAGAGACCCAGTACTTC. The J gene is TRBJ2-5, the V gene TRBV9; no reliable D call. The CDR3 covers 14 residues. Per the germline V gene, CDR1 is SGDLS and CDR2 is YYNGEE. V lost 0 bases and J 1 base, leaving 7 bases between the germline ends.

The V gene is TRBV7-2, the J gene TRBJ2-4; 7 nucleotides line up with TRBD1. The junction had 4 bases not matched to a gene; V was cut back by 2 bases and J by 0 bases. This CDR3 is 16 amino acids long. Germline V gives CDR1 SGHTA, CDR2 FQGNSA. CDR3 amino acids: CASSLRTGLAKNIQYF. The CDR3 DNA is TGTGCCAGCAGCTTACGGACAGGCTTAGCCAAAAACATTCAGTACTTC.

The chain joins TRBV19 to TRBJ1-2; no clear D. In germline, CDR1 is LNHDA, CDR2 SQIVND (reference sequence). This CDR3 has 14 residues. V lost 5 bases to trimming and J lost 4 bases, with 14 bases between them. CDR3 nucleotides: TGTGCCAGTAGTGCCAGGACCAAGGTCTATGGCTACACCTTC. Amino acid sequence: CASSARTKVYGYTF. Drawing the rest from reference TRBV19 and TRBJ1-2, the complete variable domain is DGGITQSPKYLFRKEGQNVTLSCEQNLNHDAMYWYRQDPGQGLRLIYYSQIVNDFQKGDIAEGYSVSREKKESFPLTVTSAQKNPTAFYLCASSARTKVYGYTFGSGTRLTVV.

The chain joins TRBV7-3 to TRBJ2-1, with D possibly being TRBD2 (6 bases). CDR3 size: 17 residues. V dropped 3 bases and J dropped 4 bases, with 19 bases sitting between them. The germline CDR1 and CDR2 sequences are SGHTA and FQGTGA. CDR3: CASSLRPRENDYNEQFF. The CDR3, as DNA: TGTGCCAGCAGCTTGAGGCCGCGGGAAAACGATTACAATGAGCAGTTCTTC.

The genes are TRBV9 and TRBJ1-1, with TRBD1 matching over 8 bases. The length of the CDR3 is 14 residues. The V gene end was trimmed by 4 bases and the J gene end by 10 bases; junction bases not matched to a gene: 12. The germline CDR1 and CDR2 sequences are SGDLS and YYNGEE. DNA of the CDR3: TGTGCCAGCAGCCCCGGTGGACAGGGTGTTGGAGCTTTCTTT. Translated, it gives CASSPGGQGVGAFF.

The gene calls are TRBV27 and TRBJ1-1, with D unclear. Trimming cost V 5 bases and J 1 base, with 14 bases left between them. This CDR3 has 15 residues. The germline V gene has CDR1 MNHEY and CDR2 SMNVEV (reference sequence). CDR3 sequence (DNA): TGTGCCAGCAGTATATTGACGGACCCGAACACTGAAGCTTTCTTT. This translates into CASSILTDPNTEAFF.

V and J are TRBV18 and TRBJ1-1, with D possibly TRBD1 on 6 matching bases. Germline values: CDR1 KGHSH, CDR2 LQKENI. The CDR3 sequence is 11 residues long. Trimming took 6 bases from V and 11 from J, leaving 13 bases between them. CDR3 in amino acids: CASSGGGTAFF. The CDR3 coding sequence is TGTGCCAGCTCTGGAGGGGGGACGGCTTTCTTT.

This chain joins TRBV5-1 and TRBJ2-1; 9 bases are a match to TRBD2. This CDR3 has 17 amino acids. The junction had 12 bases not matched to a gene; V was cut back by 0 bases and J by 8 bases. In germline, CDR1 is SGHRS, CDR2 YFSETQ. CDR3 in amino acids: CASSLVSGSGSTDEQFF. For the CDR3, the DNA is TGCGCCAGCAGCTTGGTAAGCGGTAGCGGGAGTACGGATGAGCAGTTCTTC.

The chain employs TRBV29-1 and TRBJ1-5, with TRBD1 identical over 9 bases. CDR1 and CDR2 from the germline V gene are SQVTM and ANQGSEA. The V gene end was trimmed by 7 bases and the J gene end by 4 bases; junction bases not matched to a gene: 5. This CDR3 comprises 13 residues. The CDR3 region is CSAGQGGNQPQHF. DNA of the CDR3: TGCAGCGCGGGACAGGGTGGGAATCAGCCCCAGCATTTT.

The chain employs TRBV19 and TRBJ1-1, with D unresolved. Germline assignment: CDR1 LNHDA and CDR2 SQIVND (reference sequence). This CDR3 has 15 amino acids. The V end was cut by 3 bases, the J end by 4 bases, with 15 bases between. For the CDR3, the DNA is TGTGCCAGTAGTATTCCCGTGCCGATGAGCACTGAAGCTTTCTTT. Translation: CASSIPVPMSTEAFF.

V gene TRBV5-1 combines with J gene TRBJ2-6; TRBD2 aligns across 7 bases. Trimming at V came to 0 bases and at J to 2 bases, leaving 5 bases not matched to a gene. Germline V gene data show CDR1 as SGHRS and CDR2 as YFSETQ. This CDR3 comprises 17 residues. CDR3 protein: CASSLAWRGTGANVLTF. DNA for the CDR3: TGCGCCAGCAGCTTGGCCTGGCGGGGGACTGGGGCCAACGTCCTGACTTTC.

This clone was observed a handful of times. CDR3: CASSQDPLLGKDIQYF. The CDR3 DNA sequence: TGTGCCAGCAGCCAAGATCCTCTCTTGGGTAAGGACATTCAGTACTTC. The chain is built from TRBV14 and TRBJ2-4, with no clear D. Trimming pared 0 bases from V and 8 bases from J, leaving 17 bases between. Germline V CDR1 and CDR2: SGHDN, FVKESK. The CDR3 is 16 amino acids.

The chain carries TRBV28 and TRBJ1-5; D not certain. The CDR3 consists of 15 residues. In germline, CDR1 is MDHEN, CDR2 SYDVKM. The V gene lost 0 bases and the J gene lost 7 bases, with 13 bases spanning the gap. The CDR3 is CASSLCLQAQQPQHF. DNA for the CDR3: TGTGCCAGCAGTTTATGCCTCCAAGCGCAACAGCCCCAGCATTTT.

J is TRBJ2-1 and V is TRBV6-5; D might be TRBD1 or TRBD2, each matching 6 bases. This CDR3 region has 11 residues. Trimming stripped 7 bases from V and 8 bases from J, with 9 bases between. Germline loops: CDR1 MNHEY, CDR2 SVGAGI. The CDR3 coding sequence is TGTGCCAGCACAGGGGAGGATGAGCAGTTCTTC. Residues: CASTGEDEQFF.

The chain has TRBV7-2 and TRBJ1-2; TRBD1 might be the D (5 bases). The V end lost 5 bases, the J end lost 13 bases, and 17 bases lay between the germline ends. The CDR3 consists of 12 residues. The germline V gene encodes CDR1 SGHTA and CDR2 FQGNSA. The CDR3 loop is CASSPLPREGTF. DNA for the CDR3: TGTGCCAGCAGCCCCCTCCCCAGGGAAGGCACCTTC.

The chain is built from TRBV4-2 and TRBJ2-7, with 8 bases identical to TRBD2. The CDR3 runs 17 residues. Per the germline V gene, CDR1 is LGHNA and CDR2 is YNFKEQ. V shed 0 bases and J 1 base; nucleotides not matched to a gene: 8. The CDR3 region is CASSQDHPGGPSYEQYF. The CDR3 DNA follows: TGTGCCAGCAGCCAAGATCACCCGGGAGGGCCGTCCTACGAGCAGTACTTC.

The chain links TRBV28 to TRBJ1-1, with D possibly matching TRBD1 (5 bases). The CDR3 length is 16 residues. Germline V lookup: CDR1 MDHEN, CDR2 SYDVKM. V lost 7 bases and J 2 bases, leaving 20 bases between the germline ends. The CDR3 is CASTIADQTANTEAFF. CDR3 bases: TGTGCCAGCACGATAGCGGACCAGACAGCCAACACTGAAGCTTTCTTT.

The rearrangement links TRBV27 to TRBJ2-3; tentatively, D is TRBD1 (6 bases). Germline lookup yields CDR1 MNHEY and CDR2 SMNVEV (reference sequence). CDR3 length equals 15 residues. V lost 2 bases, J lost 2 bases, and 11 bases lay in between. The CDR3, as DNA: TGTGCCAGCAGTTTAATGCCAGGGGACACAGATACGCAGTATTTT. It encodes CASSLMPGDTDTQYF.

The rearrangement joins TRBV25-1 to TRBJ1-5; TRBD1 matches at 8 bases. CDR3 length equals 14 residues. Germline V gene data show CDR1 as MGHDK and CDR2 as SYGVNS. After removal of 6 bases from V and 5 bases from J, the junction contained 6 bases not matched to a gene. CDR3 in DNA: TGTGCCAGCAGAAGACAGGGGCGACATCAGCCCCAGCATTTT. It translates to CASRRQGRHQPQHF. The full variable domain, completed using reference TRBV25-1 and TRBJ1-5, is EADIYQTPRYLVIGTGKKITLECSQTMGHDKMYWYQQDPGMELHLIHYSYGVNSTEKGDLSSESTVSRIRTEHFPLTLESARPSHTSQYLCASRRQGRHQPQHFGDGTRLSIL.

The chain couples TRBV6-5 to TRBJ1-3; no clear D gene. Trimming removed 0 bases at V and 3 bases at J, with 9 bases between. The CDR3 loop spans 15 amino acids. Germline lookup yields CDR1 MNHEY and CDR2 SVGAGI. The CDR3 coding sequence is TGTGCCAGCAGTTACTCGATGGGTGTTGGAAACACCATATATTTT. Translation: CASSYSMGVGNTIYF.